The 3 T cell receptor beta chains in this list originate from one sample, sequenced in a study of shared clonotypes between healthy human individuals (dated by TCRdb to 2018 to 2021). The receptor library was made with the immunoSEQ multiplex PCR assay. As stored in TCRdb, this immuneACCESS dataset retains in-frame rearrangements with V and J assigned. A fraction of the clones does not appear; measured against another copy, unresolved V genes explain less than half of the discrepancy, and the remainder lacks a known reason. The sample contains approximately 320,000 clones, about 74% of them found a single time. About 9.4% of the sample is taken by the ten largest. Sequencing was performed on memory CD4+ T cells sorted from blood. The sample's cell subset or site label, in plain terms: CD45RA-negative fraction. The receptors originated from a young man in good health.

The sample holds a few counts of this clone. The chain couples TRBV11-2 to TRBJ2-3, with 8 bases matching TRBD1. The length of the CDR3 is 18 residues. After removal of 2 bases from V and 2 bases from J, the junction contained 12 bases not matched to a gene. Germline CDR1 is SGHAT and CDR2 is FQNNGV. CDR3 nucleotide sequence: TGTGCCAGCAGCTTAATATTGGACAGGGTGAGGGCCACAGATACGCAGTATTTT. Its protein product is CASSLILDRVRATDTQYF.

V usage is TRBV5-3 and J usage is TRBJ1-4, with 7 bases identical to TRBD1. TRBV5-3 is classed as an ORF, of uncertain function. This CDR3 has 19 residues. The J segment lost 0 bases and the V segment lost 5 bases, leaving 16 bases of the junction unmatched. The CDR3 loop is CARRAGTAVGRATNEKLFF. In DNA, the CDR3 is TGTGCCAGAAGGGCCGGGACAGCAGTAGGAAGAGCAACTAATGAAAAACTGTTTTTT.

The genes are TRBV10-3 and TRBJ2-5; D is possibly TRBD2 (6 bases). The V gene's germline CDR1 is ENHRY and CDR2 SYGVKD. There are 14 residues in the CDR3. The V end was cut by 6 bases, the J end by 3 bases, with 14 bases between. The CDR3 protein is CAISLAGIEETQYF. CDR3 nucleotides: TGTGCCATCAGCTTGGCGGGAATAGAAGAGACCCAGTACTTC.